Detailed here is one TCR beta chain. Its antigen remains undetermined. No much larger clone exists at a distance of one base, and base qualities are not known. The sample originates from a study of identical twins (dated by TCRdb to 2015 to 2016). Background for the entire study: To test whether fetal clonotypes persist, the study used deep sequencing on TCR alpha and beta repertoires from monozygotic twins, unrelated adults of various ages, and cord blood. Replicate twin experiments were performed at different times using different library preparation protocols to rule out contamination.

General conclusions and limits of the study: Zero-insertion analyses could be partly confounded by invariant T cells such as MAIT and iNKT, although diverse VJ usage argued against such confounding for most clonotypes. Fewer insertions were carried by abundant cord blood beta clonotypes, a similar but weaker trend appeared in young adult naive repertoires, and no such trend appeared in memory repertoires. Conclusions relied on cross-sectional statistical analysis, since the same donors could not be followed over many years. Compared with coincidental sharing between unrelated individuals, an excess of low generation-probability sequences was observed among out-of-frame TCR alpha sequences shared between twins. Excess twin sharing in beta out-of-frame sequences was weaker because fewer shared sequences lowered the signal-to-noise ratio. Recombination models systematically underestimated out-of-frame TCR alpha sharing in monozygotic twins but agreed with sharing between unrelated individuals.

Every donor in the study was a healthy Caucasian. The twin cohort comprised three pairs of female monozygotic twins, all aged about 18 to 30 years. RNA for TCR libraries was isolated from peripheral blood mononuclear cells. The library was built by means of 5' RACE. The reads were generated on an Illumina HiSeq 2000. Template switching introduced a universal primer binding site; the final cDNA contained a unique molecular identifier, enabling accurate counting of TCR cDNA molecules. First-strand cDNA for TCR alpha and beta chains was synthesized from specific primers in the conserved constant-segment region. Each cDNA library was double barcoded, with a SMART-Mk sample barcode plus Illumina barcodes, to control for contamination. Two successive PCR steps introduced TruSeq adapter sequences along with Illumina sample barcodes. The Illumina HiSeq platform was used with custom primers to sequence TCR alpha and beta cDNA libraries. Per the original workflow: MiGEC was used to process raw reads and extract unique molecular identifiers, and MiXCR was used to find CDR3 positions. Recombination models were inferred per individual with the repgenHMM and IGoR tools using an EM algorithm. The tcR package in R was used for shared clonotype analysis, with sharing normalized by the product of cloneset sizes. Out-of-frame nonproductive sequences were analyzed to study raw recombination free of thymic and clonal selection effects. TCRdb redid the processing of the public reads, applying fastp at Q25 and MiXCR, and retained in-frame beta chains. A single entry per CDR3 protein holds the most common genes and DNA from its merged rows. The V and J calls and clone size come from TCRdb's table, not from the authors' own analysis. This sample is represented by about 900,000 distinct CDR3 sequences; around an eighth of them were singletons. The ten largest make up 1.5% to 2% of the sample.

Here V drops 1 base and J drops 4 bases, and the junction holds 8 bases not matched to any gene. Including cysteine and phenylalanine, the CDR3 has 16 amino acids. CDR3 DNA only is kept here, 48 bases in frame from base 1. Based on the germline V gene, the CDR1 and CDR2 sequences are LGHNA and YNFKEQ. These data were likewise used in another study, on yellow fever vaccine responses in identical twins. As described in the second report: According to the authors, in identical twins the way T cells responded to vaccination appeared partly convergent and partly personalized. In the study, vaccine-responding T cell clones were precisely tracked in identical twins.

The sequence was collected from a woman younger than 30 in good health. The chain links TRBV4-2 with TRBJ2-7; TRBD1 aligns with 9 central bases. What was sequenced was PBMCs. The nucleotide sequence reads as follows: TGTGCCAGCAGCCAAGGTTTTGGGACAGGGACGTACGAGCAGTACTTC. It codes for CASSQGFGTGTYEQYF.